One sample yielded the 30 T cell receptor beta chains listed below, sequenced in a study of shared clonotypes between healthy human individuals. Here immunoSEQ multiplex PCR was the method, and the copy in TCRdb shows in-frame clones only, minus some. This table holds approximately 2,000,000 clones, around 93% found once. Selected positively for CCR7 and CD45RO-negative, naive CD8 cells excluded terminally differentiated effector memory CD45RA+ cells. The specimen was naive CD8+ T cells from PBMCs. The receptors derive from a man aged 18 to 29 in good health. Some clones in this sample may be carry-over from other donors' samples.

V and J are TRBV28 and TRBJ1-5; 9 nucleotides agree with TRBD1. The CDR3 totals 16 residues. The junction had 6 bases not matched to a gene; V was cut back by 5 bases and J by 1 base. CDR1 and CDR2 (germline): MDHEN, SYDVKM. CDR3 nucleotides: TGTGCCAGCAGTCACCGGGACAGGGTAAGCAATCAGCCCCAGCATTTT. Its protein product is CASSHRDRVSNQPQHF.

The rearrangement joins TRBV10-3 to TRBJ2-7, with 11 bases identical to TRBD1. Unmatched junction bases numbered 15, after V lost 10 bases and J lost 7 bases. This CDR3 is 15 amino acids long. Germline CDR1 is ENHRY and CDR2 is SYGVKD. The CDR3 protein is CATRKVGQGDSEQYF. CDR3 nucleotides: TGTGCCACCAGAAAGGTGGGACAGGGGGACTCGGAGCAGTACTTC.

V gene TRBV15 combines with J gene TRBJ2-1; D is unresolved. Deletions cut 0 bases from V and 9 bases from J, with 15 bases between. This CDR3 spans 15 amino acids. From germline, CDR1 is LNHNV and CDR2 YYDKDF (reference sequence). CDR3 sequence: CATSRDAGPPPEQFF. CDR3 nucleotides: TGTGCCACCAGCAGAGATGCCGGCCCCCCCCCTGAGCAGTTCTTC. Combining the CDR3 with reference TRBV15 and TRBJ2-1 gives the whole variable domain DAMVIQNPRYQVTQFGKPVTLSCSQTLNHNVMYWYQQKSSQAPKLLFHYYDKDFNNEADTPDNFQSRRPNTSFCFLDIRSPGLGDTAMYLCATSRDAGPPPEQFFGPGTRLTVL.

V is TRBV27 and J is TRBJ2-3, with 14 bases matching TRBD2. Germline V gene data show CDR1 as MNHEY and CDR2 as SMNVEV (reference sequence). This CDR3 is built from 20 residues. The V and J ends lost 1 base and 0 bases, in that order; junction bases with no gene match: 9. CDR3 amino acids: CASSLLARGTSGSSTDTQYF. In nucleotides, the CDR3 is TGTGCCAGCAGTTTATTAGCCCGTGGGACTAGCGGGAGTAGCACAGATACGCAGTATTTT.

About this clone: Other DNA sequences in the same sample also yield this CDR3. The genes are TRBV27 and TRBJ1-5; D gene unclear. Germline-derived CDR1 and CDR2 are MNHEY and SMNVEV (reference sequence). This CDR3 region has 12 residues. With 0 bases removed from V and 4 bases from J, the gap between germline ends came to 1 base. CDR3 sequence reads: CASSLSNQPQHF. CDR3 nucleotide sequence: TGTGCCAGCAGTTTATCGAATCAGCCCCAGCATTTT.

This rearrangement joins TRBV28 to TRBJ2-7; D might be TRBD1 or TRBD2, each matching 5 bases. The CDR3 consists of 14 residues. With 8 bases removed from V and 7 bases from J, the gap between germline ends came to 21 bases. The germline V gene has CDR1 MDHEN and CDR2 SYDVKM. The CDR3 nucleotides are TGTGCCAGCTCTCGAGGGACCGGGGTTCGGGAGCAGTACTTC. Its protein product is CASSRGTGVREQYF.

The rearrangement links TRBV11-2 to TRBJ2-3; D is undetermined. CDR1 SGHAT and CDR2 FQNNGV come from the germline V gene. This CDR3 contains 14 residues. The ends were cut back, 4 bases at V and 5 bases at J, with 13 bases in the middle. CDR3 protein: CASSSSVGGDTQYF. The DNA for the CDR3 is TGTGCCAGCAGCTCTAGTGTGGGCGGAGATACGCAGTATTTT.

The gene calls are TRBV6-4 and TRBJ1-2, with TRBD1 matching 9 bases. V lost 2 bases to trimming and J lost 7 bases; unmatched junction nucleotides: 2. The CDR3 length is 13 residues. The germline CDR1 and CDR2 sequences are MRHNA and SNTAGT. CDR3 coding DNA: TGTGCCAGCAGTGACCCGGACAGGGGTGGCTACACCTTC. Translated: CASSDPDRGGYTF.

The chain combines TRBV19 with TRBJ1-1; 9 positions match TRBD1. CDR1 and CDR2 from the germline V gene are LNHDA and SQIVND (reference sequence). Losses at the gene ends were 1 base for V and 5 bases for J; bases not matched to a gene: 8. The CDR3 is 16 residues long. CDR3 in amino acids: CASSIGLPGQGTEAFF. As DNA, the CDR3 is TGTGCCAGTAGTATAGGTTTGCCCGGACAGGGGACTGAAGCTTTCTTT. The full variable domain, its missing parts supplied by reference TRBV19 and TRBJ1-1, is DGGITQSPKYLFRKEGQNVTLSCEQNLNHDAMYWYRQDPGQGLRLIYYSQIVNDFQKGDIAEGYSVSREKKESFPLTVTSAQKNPTAFYLCASSIGLPGQGTEAFFGQGTRLTVV.

This chain links TRBV6-5 with TRBJ2-5; a possible D gene is TRBD1 (6 bases). CDR3 length: 14 amino acids. The V gene lost 6 bases and the J gene lost 3 bases, with 14 bases spanning the gap. Germline CDR1 MNHEY, CDR2 SVGAGI. The DNA for the CDR3 is TGTGCCAGCAGCTCCACAGGGTTAGAAGAGACCCAGTACTTC. Encoded protein: CASSSTGLEETQYF.

The gene calls are TRBV2 and TRBJ1-1; D is ambiguous. The CDR3 loop spans 13 amino acids. Trimming shortened V by 5 bases and J by 2 bases, and 9 bases separated the two germline ends. Germline CDR1 and CDR2: SNHLY and FYNNEI. The CDR3 loop reads CASSPNRNTEAFF. DNA for the CDR3: TGTGCCAGCAGTCCCAATCGAAACACTGAAGCTTTCTTT.

The rearrangement joins TRBV10-3 to TRBJ2-1; 9 bases fit TRBD2. The CDR3 is 13 amino acids. Germline loops: CDR1 ENHRY, CDR2 SYGVKD. The V gene end was trimmed by 10 bases and the J gene end by 6 bases; junction bases not matched to a gene: 7. Here the CDR3 DNA reads TGTGCCACCACCTCTAGCGGGATCAATGAGCAGTTCTTC. This encodes CATTSSGINEQFF.

The chain couples TRBV4-1 to TRBJ2-1, with 10 positions matching TRBD2. CDR1 and CDR2 (germline): MGHRA, YSYEKL. This CDR3 has 16 amino acids. The trim removed 0 bases at V and 9 bases at J, leaving 8 bases unmatched. This CDR3 reads CASSQDGASGRGEQFF. The CDR3 DNA reads as TGCGCCAGCAGCCAAGATGGGGCTAGCGGGAGAGGTGAGCAGTTCTTC.

This rearrangement joins TRBV7-8 to TRBJ2-7; 14 nucleotides match TRBD2. Trimming removed 1 base from V and 4 bases from J; junction bases left unmatched: 6. This CDR3 region has 17 residues. CDR1 is SGHVS and CDR2 is FQNEAQ in the germline V gene. The CDR3 sequence: CASSLVAGTSGSYEQYF. DNA for the CDR3: TGTGCCAGCAGCTTAGTCGCTGGGACTAGCGGGAGTTACGAGCAGTACTTC.

The chain recombines TRBV5-1 with TRBJ2-7; D is unresolved. The CDR3 sequence is 14 residues long. In germline, CDR1 is SGHRS, CDR2 YFSETQ. Trimming pared 2 bases from V and 0 bases from J, leaving 9 bases between. The CDR3 sequence: CASSLGEYSYEQYF. The CDR3 DNA reads as TGCGCCAGCAGCTTAGGAGAATACTCCTACGAGCAGTACTTC.

The chain uses TRBV7-5 and TRBJ2-6; the listed D gene, TRBD1, was not tested against the DNA. TRBV7-5 is a pseudogene. The CDR3 is 13 residues long. The CDR3 loop reads CASRQSRANVLTF. Here the CDR3 DNA reads TGTGCCAGTAGACAAAGTCGGGCCAACGTCCTGACTTTC.

The chain combines TRBV19 with TRBJ1-5; the match to TRBD1 covers 8 bases. The germline V gene encodes CDR1 LNHDA and CDR2 SQIVND (reference sequence). Unmatched junction bases numbered 11, after V lost 9 bases and J lost 4 bases. CDR3 size: 15 residues. The CDR3 DNA reads as TGTGCCAGCAAACCCCGACAGGGGTGGAATCAGCCCCAGCATTTT. This translates into CASKPRQGWNQPQHF.

Here the CDR3 DNA reads TGTGCCAGCAGCCGACAGGGGATGAACACTGAAGCTTTCTTT. This codes for CASSRQGMNTEAFF. This sequence joins TRBV13 and TRBJ1-1, with 8 bases fitting TRBD1. The CDR3 covers 14 residues. V was pared by 5 bases and J by 0 bases, with 2 bases of the junction left unmatched. Germline lookup yields CDR1 PRHDT and CDR2 FYEKMQ (reference sequence).

The table lists this clone with a few counts. The chain uses TRBV30 and TRBJ1-5; no reliable D call. Germline CDR1 is GTSNPN and CDR2 is SVGIG (reference sequence). Trimming removed 4 bases from V and 5 bases from J, with 12 bases in between. The CDR3 runs 13 residues. The CDR3 DNA reads TGTGCCTGGACATCGACCCCCGATCAGCCCCAGCATTTT. This sequence encodes CAWTSTPDQPQHF.

The V and J genes are TRBV9 and TRBJ1-1; D is ambiguous. From germline, CDR1 is SGDLS and CDR2 YYNGEE. The CDR3 totals 13 residues. The V gene lost 4 bases and the J gene lost 1 base, with 8 bases spanning the gap. The CDR3: CASSLWGNTEAFF. In DNA form, the CDR3 reads TGTGCCAGCAGCCTATGGGGGAACACTGAAGCTTTCTTT.

J is TRBJ2-1 and V is TRBV25-1, with D tentatively TRBD1 or TRBD2 (6 bases each). Germline V gene lookup returns CDR1 MGHDK and CDR2 SYGVNS. This CDR3 is built from 15 residues. Trimming pared 2 bases from V and 5 bases from J, leaving 13 bases between. The CDR3 loop is CASSEGGHGDNEQFF. The CDR3 DNA sequence: TGTGCCAGCAGTGAAGGGGGGCATGGGGACAATGAGCAGTTCTTC.

V usage is TRBV9 and J usage is TRBJ2-3; no reliable D call. V lost 5 bases and J 2 bases, leaving 9 bases between the germline ends. This CDR3 has 13 amino acids. Looked up from germline, CDR1 is SGDLS and CDR2 is YYNGEE. CDR3 residues: CASSAEITDTQYF. The CDR3 region has the DNA TGTGCCAGCAGTGCAGAAATCACAGATACGCAGTATTTT.

V is TRBV4-1 and J is TRBJ1-5; tentatively, D is TRBD1 (5 bases). The CDR3 extends over 14 amino acids. V dropped 4 bases and J dropped 1 base, with 8 bases sitting between them. Germline CDR1 MGHRA, CDR2 YSYEKL. The CDR3 is CASSPRQSNQPQHF. Here the CDR3 DNA reads TGCGCCAGCAGCCCTCGACAGAGCAATCAGCCCCAGCATTTT.

The chain uses TRBV5-1 and TRBJ2-7; perhaps TRBD1 as D (8 bases). Germline V gene data show CDR1 as SGHRS and CDR2 as YFSETQ. There are 14 residues in the CDR3. V was pared by 5 bases and J by 7 bases, with 19 bases between. The CDR3 sequence: CASRGGQGGGEQYF. The CDR3 DNA reads TGCGCCAGCAGGGGCGGACAGGGCGGGGGTGAGCAGTACTTC.

The chain joins TRBV9 to TRBJ2-1; D unresolved. The CDR3 runs 9 residues. Trimming left V 9 bases short and J 8 bases short, with 6 bases between. From germline, CDR1 is SGDLS and CDR2 YYNGEE. The CDR3 here is CAMRHEQFF. The CDR3, as DNA: TGTGCCATGAGGCATGAGCAGTTCTTC.

This clone was seen once. V gene TRBV9 combines with J gene TRBJ2-3; 7 nucleotides align to TRBD2. Unmatched junction bases numbered 13, after V lost 6 bases and J lost 3 bases. Germline CDR1 reads SGDLS; CDR2 reads YYNGEE. The CDR3 is made up of 16 amino acids. CDR3 region: CASNTPSGKETDTQYF. The CDR3 nucleotides read TGTGCCAGCAACACCCCCAGCGGGAAAGAGACAGATACGCAGTATTTT.

This sequence joins TRBV4-3 and TRBJ2-7; D unclear. With 4 bases removed from V and 4 bases from J, the gap between germline ends came to 26 bases. The length of the CDR3 is 18 residues. Per germline, CDR1 LGHNA and CDR2 YSLEER. CDR3 region: CASSPPCFCVSLSYEQYF. Written as DNA, the CDR3 is TGCGCCAGCAGCCCCCCCTGCTTTTGTGTCAGTTTATCTTACGAGCAGTACTTC.

The chain links TRBV19 to TRBJ2-2; no reliable D call. The CDR3 is 11 amino acids. The germline gives CDR1 LNHDA, CDR2 SQIVND (reference sequence). The V and J ends lost 9 bases and 3 bases respectively, with 5 bases between them. The CDR3, as DNA: TGTGCCAGCTTTTACACCGGGGAGCTGTTTTTT. Translation: CASFYTGELFF.

The CDR3: CASSALLAGGAYEQYF. In nucleotides, the CDR3 is TGTGCCAGCAGTGCTCTACTAGCGGGAGGGGCCTACGAGCAGTACTTC. The chain uses TRBV27 and TRBJ2-7; 13 bases are shared with TRBD2. CDR3 length: 16 residues. Trimming cost V 5 bases and J 2 bases; bases outside gene matches: 6. CDR1 and CDR2 (germline): MNHEY, SMNVEV (reference sequence).

J is TRBJ2-7 and V is TRBV4-2; 10 positions match TRBD2. Per germline, CDR1 LGHNA and CDR2 YNFKEQ. The CDR3 consists of 15 residues. J lost 3 bases, V lost 4 bases, and 6 bases had no gene match. The CDR3 sequence is CASSLRTSGIYEQYF. Written as DNA, the CDR3 is TGTGCCAGCAGCCTCAGAACTAGCGGGATCTACGAGCAGTACTTC.